The T cell receptor beta chain under discussion was sequenced for a study of T cells after yellow fever vaccination. The wider study: The authors prepared low-cell-number fractions using SMART-Seq v4 Ultra Low Input.

General study results and limits: Among primary-vaccination clones, most reappeared after the booster, at around 97% for CD4 and around 91% for CD8. Highly abundant clonotypes carried over from the bulk population could end up in FACS-sorted repertoires as contaminants.

5'RACE template switching added a universal primer site and UMIs to TCR cDNA. TCRdb independently ran MiXCR on the 5' RACE reads; one entry per CDR3 protein. This table holds just under 600,000 distinct CDR3 sequences, around an eighth found once. The CDR3 has 14 residues. The junction had 7 bases not matched to a gene; V was cut back by 2 bases and J by 6 bases. Germline lookup yields CDR1 SGHNT and CDR2 YYREEE (reference sequence). For this clonotype: The antigen is unknown.

This receptor was obtained from a young man who received the YFV17D yellow fever vaccine. Sequences were derived from PBMCs, sampled on the day of the yellow fever booster vaccination. The chain couples TRBV5-4 to TRBJ1-2; 7 bases line up with TRBD1. Here the CDR3 reads CASSLLQGRDGYTF. The CDR3, as DNA: TGTGCCAGCAGCTTATTACAGGGGAGGGATGGCTACACCTTC.